This T cell receptor beta chain was documented in a study of T-cell reconstitution after alpha-beta-depleted transplantation in children. This CDR3 has 16 amino acids. V lost 5 bases to trimming and J lost 4 bases; unmatched junction nucleotides: 10. Germline CDR1 reads SEHNR; CDR2 reads FQNEAQ (reference sequence). Unique molecular identifiers were incorporated when the TCRbeta library was constructed. TCRdb re-analysed the PCR reads in MiXCR, keeping a single row per CDR3 protein. The table includes about 610,000 distinct CDR3 sequences, about 11% detected once. V and J are TRBV7-9 and TRBJ1-2, with 10 bases matching TRBD1. The receptor was isolated from a human donor who donated a stem cell graft to a child with acute myeloid leukemia. This sample comprised PBMCs from the stem cell graft donor, obtained from the stem cell graft. Written as DNA, the CDR3 is TGTGCCAGCAGCGCCGGGACAGGGGCCTCAGTCTATGGCTACACCTTC. Its protein is CASSAGTGASVYGYTF.